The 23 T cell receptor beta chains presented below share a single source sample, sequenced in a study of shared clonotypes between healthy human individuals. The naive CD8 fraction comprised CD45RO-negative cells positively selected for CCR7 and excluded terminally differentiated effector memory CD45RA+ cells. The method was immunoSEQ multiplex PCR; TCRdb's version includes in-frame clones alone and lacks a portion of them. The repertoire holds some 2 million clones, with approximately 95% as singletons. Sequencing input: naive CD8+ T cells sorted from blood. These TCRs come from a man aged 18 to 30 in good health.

CDR3 nucleotide sequence: TGTGCCAGCAGATCCCAGGGGAATGGCAATCAGCCCCAGCATTTT. As protein: CASRSQGNGNQPQHF. V and J are TRBV28 and TRBJ1-5; perhaps TRBD1 as D (6 bases). This CDR3 comprises 15 residues. CDR1 MDHEN and CDR2 SYDVKM come from the germline V gene. V lost 6 bases to trimming and J lost 2 bases, with 14 bases between them.

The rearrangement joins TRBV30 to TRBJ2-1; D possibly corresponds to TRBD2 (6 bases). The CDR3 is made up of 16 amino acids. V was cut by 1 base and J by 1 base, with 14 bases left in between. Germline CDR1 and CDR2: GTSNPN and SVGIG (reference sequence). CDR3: CAWSAPTGRSYNEQFF. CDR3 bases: TGTGCCTGGAGTGCCCCTACGGGGAGGTCCTACAATGAGCAGTTCTTC.

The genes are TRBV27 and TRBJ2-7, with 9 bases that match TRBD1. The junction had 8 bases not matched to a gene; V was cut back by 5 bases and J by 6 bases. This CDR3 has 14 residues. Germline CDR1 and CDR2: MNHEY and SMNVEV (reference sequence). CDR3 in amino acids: CASSPGTGPGEQYF. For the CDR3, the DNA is TGTGCCAGCAGTCCCGGGACAGGGCCGGGCGAGCAGTACTTC.

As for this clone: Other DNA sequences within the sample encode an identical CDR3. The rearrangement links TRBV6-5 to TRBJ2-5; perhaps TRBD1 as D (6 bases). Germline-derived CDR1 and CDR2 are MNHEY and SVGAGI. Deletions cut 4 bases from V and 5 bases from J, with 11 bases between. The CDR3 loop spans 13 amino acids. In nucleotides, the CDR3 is TGTGCCAGCAGTTCAGGGGTCGGGGAGACCCAGTACTTC. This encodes CASSSGVGETQYF.

CDR3 sequence (DNA): TGTGCCAGCAGCTTAGGGGCGGGAGGGCCCCCTAATGAGCAGTTCTTC. Protein: CASSLGAGGPPNEQFF. The chain is built from TRBV7-9 and TRBJ2-1; 9 bases line up with TRBD2. Germline CDR1 and CDR2: SEHNR and FQNEAQ (reference sequence). V dropped 1 base and J dropped 7; count of bases not matched to a gene: 8. The CDR3 has 16 amino acids.

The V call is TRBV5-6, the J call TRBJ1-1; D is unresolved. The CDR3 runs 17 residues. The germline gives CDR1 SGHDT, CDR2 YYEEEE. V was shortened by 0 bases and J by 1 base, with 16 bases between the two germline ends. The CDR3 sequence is CASSLAASYKGNTEAFF. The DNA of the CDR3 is TGTGCCAGCAGCTTGGCGGCTTCTTACAAGGGGAACACTGAAGCTTTCTTT.

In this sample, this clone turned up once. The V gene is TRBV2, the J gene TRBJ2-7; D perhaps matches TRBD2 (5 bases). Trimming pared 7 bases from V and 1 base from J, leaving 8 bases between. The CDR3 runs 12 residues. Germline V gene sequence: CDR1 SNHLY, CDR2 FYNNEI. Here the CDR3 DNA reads TGTGCCAGCATGTGGACTTCCTACGAGCAGTACTTC. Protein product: CASMWTSYEQYF.

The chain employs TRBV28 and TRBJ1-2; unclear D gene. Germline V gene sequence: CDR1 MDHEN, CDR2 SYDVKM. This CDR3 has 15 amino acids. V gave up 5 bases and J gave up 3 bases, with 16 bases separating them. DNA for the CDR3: TGTGCCAGCAGTAGCACTCCTACAGATGACTATGGCTACACCTTC. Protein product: CASSSTPTDDYGYTF.

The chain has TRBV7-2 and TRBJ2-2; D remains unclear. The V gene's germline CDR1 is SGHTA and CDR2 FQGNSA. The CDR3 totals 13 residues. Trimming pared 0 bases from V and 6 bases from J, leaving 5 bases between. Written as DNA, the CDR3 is TGTGCCAGCAGCTTAGCGGTATCCGGGGAGCTGTTTTTT. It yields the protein CASSLAVSGELFF. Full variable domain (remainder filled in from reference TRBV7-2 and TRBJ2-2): GAGVSQSPSNKVTEKGKDVELRCDPISGHTALYWYRQSLGQGLEFLIYFQGNSAPDKSGLPSDRFSAERTGGSVSTLTIQRTQQEDSAVYLCASSLAVSGELFFGEGSRLTVL.

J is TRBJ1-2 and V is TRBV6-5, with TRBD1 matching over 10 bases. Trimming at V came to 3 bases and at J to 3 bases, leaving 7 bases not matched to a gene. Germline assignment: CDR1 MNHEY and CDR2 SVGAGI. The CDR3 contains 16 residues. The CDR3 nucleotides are TGTGCCAGCAGTTATGCCGGGACAGGGGTCGACTATGGCTACACCTTC. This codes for CASSYAGTGVDYGYTF.

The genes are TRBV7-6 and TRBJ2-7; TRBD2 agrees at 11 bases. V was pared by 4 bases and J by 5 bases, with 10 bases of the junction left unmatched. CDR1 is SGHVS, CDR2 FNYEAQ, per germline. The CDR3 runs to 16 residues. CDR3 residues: CASSSLAGGPNDEQYF. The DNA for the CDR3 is TGTGCCAGCAGCTCATTAGCGGGGGGGCCAAACGACGAGCAGTACTTC.

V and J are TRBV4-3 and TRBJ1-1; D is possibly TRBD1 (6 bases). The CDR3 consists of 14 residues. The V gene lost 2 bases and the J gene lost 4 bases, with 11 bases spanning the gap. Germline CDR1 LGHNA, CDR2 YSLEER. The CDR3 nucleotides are TGCGCCAGCAGCCAAACAGGGTGGGGCACTGAAGCTTTCTTT. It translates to CASSQTGWGTEAFF.

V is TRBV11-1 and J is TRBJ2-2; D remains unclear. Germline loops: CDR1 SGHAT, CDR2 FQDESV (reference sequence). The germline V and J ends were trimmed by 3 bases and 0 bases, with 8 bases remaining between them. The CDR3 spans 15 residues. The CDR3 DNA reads TGTGCCAGCAGCTTGACGTCAACGAACACCGGGGAGCTGTTTTTT. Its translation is CASSLTSTNTGELFF.

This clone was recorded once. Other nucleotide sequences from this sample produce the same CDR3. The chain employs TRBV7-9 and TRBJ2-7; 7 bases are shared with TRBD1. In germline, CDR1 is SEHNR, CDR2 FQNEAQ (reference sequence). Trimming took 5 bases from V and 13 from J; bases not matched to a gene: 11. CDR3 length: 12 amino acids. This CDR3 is CASSQPRDSSYF. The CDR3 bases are TGTGCCAGCAGCCAACCTCGGGACAGTTCCTACTTC.

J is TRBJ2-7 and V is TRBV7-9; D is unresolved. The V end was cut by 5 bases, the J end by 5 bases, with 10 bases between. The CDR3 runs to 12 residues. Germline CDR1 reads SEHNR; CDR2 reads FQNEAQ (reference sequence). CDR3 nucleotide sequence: TGTGCCAGCAGCAATGGTATGAACGAGCAGTACTTC. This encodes CASSNGMNEQYF.

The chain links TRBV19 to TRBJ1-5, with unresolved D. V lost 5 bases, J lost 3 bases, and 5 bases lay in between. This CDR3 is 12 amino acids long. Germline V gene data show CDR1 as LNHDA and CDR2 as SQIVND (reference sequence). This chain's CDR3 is CASSGNNQPQHF. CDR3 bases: TGTGCCAGTAGTGGTAACAATCAGCCCCAGCATTTT.

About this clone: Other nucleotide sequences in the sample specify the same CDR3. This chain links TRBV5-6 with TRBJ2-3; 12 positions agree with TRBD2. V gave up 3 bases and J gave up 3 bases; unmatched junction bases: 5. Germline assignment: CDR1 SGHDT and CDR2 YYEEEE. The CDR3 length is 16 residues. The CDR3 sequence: CASSSPGLAGTDTQYF. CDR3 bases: TGTGCCAGCAGCTCCCCCGGACTAGCGGGAACAGATACGCAGTATTTT.

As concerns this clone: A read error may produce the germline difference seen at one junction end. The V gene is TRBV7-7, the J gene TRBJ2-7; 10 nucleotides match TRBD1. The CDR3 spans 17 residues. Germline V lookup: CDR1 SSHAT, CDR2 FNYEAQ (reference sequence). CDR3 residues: CASSFGTGVLPTYEQYF. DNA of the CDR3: TGTGCTAGCAGCTTCGGGACAGGGGTCCTTCCCACCTACGAGCAGTACTTC. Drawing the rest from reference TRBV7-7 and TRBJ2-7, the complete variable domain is GAGVSQSPRYKVTKRGQDVTLRCDPISSHATLYWYQQALGQGPEFLTYFNYEAQPDKSGLPSDRFSAERPEGSISTLTIQRTEQRDSAMYRCASSFGTGVLPTYEQYFGPGTRLTVT.

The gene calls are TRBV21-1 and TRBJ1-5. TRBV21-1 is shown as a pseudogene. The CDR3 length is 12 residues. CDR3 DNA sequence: TGTGCCAGCAGGGGACCTAATCAGCCCCAGCATTTT. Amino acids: CASRGPNQPQHF.

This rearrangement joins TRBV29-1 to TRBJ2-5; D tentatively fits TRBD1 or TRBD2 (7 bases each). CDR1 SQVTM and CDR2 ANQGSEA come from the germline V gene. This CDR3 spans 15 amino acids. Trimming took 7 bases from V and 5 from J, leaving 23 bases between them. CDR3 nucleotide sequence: TGCAGCGCGAACCTCCCAGGGGGGGCTTTCGAGACCCAGTACTTC. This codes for CSANLPGGAFETQYF.

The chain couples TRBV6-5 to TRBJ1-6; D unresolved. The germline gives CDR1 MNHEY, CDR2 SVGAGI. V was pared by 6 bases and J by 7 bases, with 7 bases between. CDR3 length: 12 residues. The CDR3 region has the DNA TGTGCCAGCAGGGTTTGGAATTCACCCCTCCACTTT. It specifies CASRVWNSPLHF.

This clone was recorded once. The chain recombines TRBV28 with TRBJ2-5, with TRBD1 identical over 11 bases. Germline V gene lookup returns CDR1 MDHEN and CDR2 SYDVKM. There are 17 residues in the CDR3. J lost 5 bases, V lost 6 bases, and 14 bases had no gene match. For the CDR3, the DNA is TGTGCCAGCAGAATTGAAGACGGGACAGGGGGTCCGGAGACCCAGTACTTC. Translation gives CASRIEDGTGGPETQYF.

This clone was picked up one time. The CDR3 is CASSPFVGGAGETQYF. DNA of the CDR3: TGCGCCAGCAGCCCCTTCGTAGGGGGCGCGGGAGAGACCCAGTACTTC. The chain joins TRBV4-1 to TRBJ2-5; TRBD1 agrees at 7 bases. The germline V gene has CDR1 MGHRA and CDR2 YSYEKL. Trimming cost V 4 bases and J 4 bases; bases outside gene matches: 12. The CDR3 contains 16 residues.